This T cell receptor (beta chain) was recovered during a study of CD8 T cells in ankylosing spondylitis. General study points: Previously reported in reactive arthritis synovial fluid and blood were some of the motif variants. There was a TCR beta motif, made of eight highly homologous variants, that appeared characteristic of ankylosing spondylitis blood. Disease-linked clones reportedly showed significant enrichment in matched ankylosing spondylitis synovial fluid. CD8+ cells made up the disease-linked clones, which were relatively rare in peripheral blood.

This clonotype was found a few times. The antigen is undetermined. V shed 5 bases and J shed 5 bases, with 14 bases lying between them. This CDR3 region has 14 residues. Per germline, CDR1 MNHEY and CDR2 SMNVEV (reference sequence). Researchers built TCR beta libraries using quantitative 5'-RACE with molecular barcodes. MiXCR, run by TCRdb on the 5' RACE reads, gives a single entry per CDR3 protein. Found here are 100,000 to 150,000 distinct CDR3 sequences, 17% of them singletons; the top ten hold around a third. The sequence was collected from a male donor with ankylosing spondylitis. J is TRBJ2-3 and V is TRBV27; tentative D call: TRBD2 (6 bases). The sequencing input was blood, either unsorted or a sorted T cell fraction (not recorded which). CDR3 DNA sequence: TGTGCCAGCAGTGCGGATTTCGGGGGAGATACGCAGTATTTT. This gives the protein CASSADFGGDTQYF.